These 9 T cell receptor beta chains came from one sample sequenced in a study of T cells in Graves' hyperthyroidism and ophthalmopathy (dated by TCRdb to between 2017 and 2020). Library method: multiplex PCR. The data were produced on an Illumina HiSeq 2000. TCR beta CDR3 regions were amplified from RNA transcripts. For the first round of RT-PCR on the TCR CDR3, the HTBI primer set was used together with the Qiagen OneStep RT-PCR kit. Using fastp at Q25 and MiXCR, TCRdb reprocessed the public reads and kept productive beta chains. Rows with one shared CDR3 protein collapse into an entry with the most common genes and DNA. This sample is represented by 700,000 or so distinct CDR3 sequences; around 17% of them were singletons. The ten top clones hold 8.4% of the sample. The specimen was blood. Source of these receptors: a man younger than 35 with Graves' hyperthyroidism.

At least ten counts were recorded for this clonotype. The chain recombines TRBV28 with TRBJ2-7, with D tentatively TRBD2 (6 bases). The V gene lost 6 bases and the J gene lost 6 bases, with 12 bases spanning the gap. The CDR3 is 12 amino acids. The V gene's germline CDR1 is MDHEN and CDR2 SYDVKM. The DNA of the CDR3 is TGTGCCAGCAGCGTCGGGACTTTCGAGCAGTACTTC. Translated: CASSVGTFEQYF.

This clonotype has ten or more counts. The chain carries TRBV2 and TRBJ2-7, with a weak D call TRBD1 (5 bases). There are 16 residues in the CDR3. V lost 4 bases and J 0 bases, leaving 16 bases between the germline ends. CDR1 is SNHLY and CDR2 is FYNNEI in the germline V gene. This CDR3 is CASSVPFTGISYEQYF. The CDR3 DNA is TGTGCCAGCAGTGTCCCCTTTACAGGAATCTCCTACGAGCAGTACTTC.

Many counts were recorded for this clonotype. V gene TRBV11-2 combines with J gene TRBJ2-3; TRBD2 aligns across 9 bases. Trimming at V came to 4 bases and at J to 1 base, leaving 3 bases not matched to a gene. The CDR3 totals 15 residues. CDR1 is SGHAT, CDR2 FQNNGV, per germline. CDR3 nucleotides: TGTGCCAGCAGCTGGACTAGCGCCCGCACAGATACGCAGTATTTT. It specifies CASSWTSARTDTQYF.

This clonotype was seen a handful of times. The rearrangement links TRBV5-1 to TRBJ1-1; D remains ambiguous. The CDR3 loop spans 14 amino acids. CDR1 and CDR2 from the germline V gene are SGHRS and YFSETQ. Trimming pared 4 bases from V and 3 bases from J, leaving 13 bases between. CDR3 region: CASSRTRLDTEAFF. The DNA of the CDR3 is TGCGCCAGCAGCAGAACGAGGTTGGACACTGAAGCTTTCTTT.

This clonotype turned up a few times. The chain carries TRBV5-5 and TRBJ2-7; D is perhaps TRBD1 or TRBD2 (6 bases each). V lost 1 base to trimming and J lost 6 bases, with 14 bases between them. The CDR3 totals 14 residues. Germline CDR1 SGHKS, CDR2 YYEKEE (reference sequence). CDR3 DNA sequence: TGTGCCAGCAGCTTGTCGAAGGGGGGTTTCGAGCAGTACTTC. Its translation is CASSLSKGGFEQYF.

This sequence joins TRBV4-2 and TRBJ2-3; the match to TRBD1 covers 8 bases. Per germline, CDR1 LGHNA and CDR2 YNFKEQ. V was clipped by 0 bases and J by 4 bases; unmatched bases: 6. The CDR3 extends over 16 amino acids. CDR3 residues: CASSQDRGTGADTQYF. The CDR3 DNA reads as TGTGCCAGCAGCCAAGATAGGGGGACAGGTGCAGATACGCAGTATTTT.

The chain couples TRBV2 to TRBJ2-3; D is unclear. The germline V gene has CDR1 SNHLY and CDR2 FYNNEI. V was trimmed by 6 bases and J by 2 bases, leaving 12 bases between them. The CDR3 runs to 14 residues. CDR3 DNA: TGTGCCAGCAGAGGACGGCGGCCCACAGATACGCAGTATTTT. Translation gives CASRGRRPTDTQYF.

This clonotype was seen a handful of times. The chain has TRBV5-5 and TRBJ2-3, with a tentative D call TRBD2 (5 bases). Germline CDR1 is SGHKS and CDR2 is YYEKEE (reference sequence). CDR3 length equals 13 residues. The V and J ends lost 2 bases and 9 bases respectively, with 13 bases between them. The CDR3 DNA sequence: TGTGCCAGCAGCTTTGGAGTTCCGGGAACGCAGTATTTT. Amino acids: CASSFGVPGTQYF. The whole variable domain, remainder taken from reference TRBV5-5 and TRBJ2-3, is DAGVTQSPTHLIKTRGQQVTLRCSPISGHKSVSWYQQVLGQGPQFIFQYYEKEERGRGNFPDRFSARQFPNYSSELNVNALLLGDSALYLCASSFGVPGTQYFGPGTRLTVL.

This clonotype showed up many times. The CDR3 sequence: CASSTIPGRDNEQFF. Written as DNA, the CDR3 is TGTGCCAGCAGCACAATACCGGGCCGGGACAATGAGCAGTTCTTC. The J gene is TRBJ2-1, the V gene TRBV7-3, with D unresolved. This CDR3 has 15 amino acids. V lost 5 bases to trimming and J lost 5 bases, with 16 bases between them. In germline, CDR1 is SGHTA, CDR2 FQGTGA.